The T cell receptor (beta chain) under discussion was sequenced for a study of neurological immune-mediated disorders. This CDR3 comprises 15 residues. Germline V lookup: CDR1 DFQATT, CDR2 SNEGSKA (reference sequence). Trimming stripped 4 bases from V and 1 base from J, with 14 bases between. This clonotype was counted many times. The cDNA came from 5'RACE, which used 10-nucleotide random UMIs. TCRdb reprocessed the 5' RACE reads with MiXCR, giving one entry per CDR3 protein. Of about 38,000 distinct CDR3 sequences detected, under 14% appear once; the ten largest clones hold under 5%. The specimen was CD4+ T cells from blood. This sequence originates from a woman aged 25 to 39 with HTLV-1-associated myelopathy (HAM/TSP). V and J are TRBV20-1 and TRBJ2-4, with D perhaps matching TRBD1 (6 bases). DNA of the CDR3: TGCAGTGCTAATGGACAGCGCTCGGCCAAAAACATTCAGTACTTC. This encodes CSANGQRSAKNIQYF.